This entry describes one T cell receptor (beta chain). There is no known antigen for this receptor. A clone one base away is much larger, so this may be a read error. This record comes from a study of T cell repertoires in cytomegalovirus infection (dated by TCRdb to 2018 to 2020). About the investigation overall: The peptide stimulations were aimed at well-studied HLA-B-restricted epitopes as well as recently identified HLA-C-restricted CMV epitopes, whose presentation resists viral immunomodulation. Donor HLA type was relevant to the analysis, because carriage of CMV infection together with the matching HLA type was indicated by public TCR beta signatures. Overall study outcomes, separate from this receptor: In both this cohort and an independent roughly 350-donor cohort, the cumulative frequency of public TCR beta family members distinguished carriers of CMV infection plus the relevant HLA type. The ex vivo response was dominated by HLA-C-restricted CMV-specific TCR beta clonotypes, which also provided the single most frequent clonotype in two of eight donors.

Instrument on record: Illumina HiSeq 1500. The public reads were quality trimmed at Q25 with fastp and then assembled into clones with MiXCR by TCRdb, keeping productive beta chains. Rows with one shared CDR3 protein collapse into an entry with the most common genes and DNA. This sample lists fewer than 1,000,000 distinct CDR3 sequences; around 29% were detected once. 11% to 15% of the sample is held by the ten biggest clonotypes. The sample's treatment or condition label, in plain terms: in vitro stimulation with specific CMV peptide epitopes to enrich CMV-specific T cells. The sample consisted of cultured CD8+ T cells from PBMCs, taken from culture after CMV antigen stimulation. This TCR was sampled from a human donor in good health (CMV status not recorded). Some clones in this sample may be carry-over from other donors' samples.

The DNA sequence follows: TGTGTCAGCAGCTTAACGGGGGAGTCCTACAATGAGCAGTTCTTC. Translated, it reads CVSSLTGESYNEQFF. Rearrangement joined TRBV7-6 to TRBJ2-1, with TRBD2 perhaps the D gene, on 6 matching bases. From its cysteine to its phenylalanine, the CDR3 spans 15 amino acids. Only the CDR3 region is kept as DNA, spanning 45 bases read in frame from base 1. The germline V gene provides CDR1 SGHVS and CDR2 FNYEAQ.